This record looks at one T cell receptor (beta chain) sequence and its context. PCR primers comprised 60 Vbeta and 13 Jbeta primers. Measured with immunoSEQ multiplex PCR; TCRdb has only the in-frame clones, and not every one. The sample lists approximately 160,000 clones; 65% to 70% were seen once. CDR3 length: 15 amino acids. Germline V gene data show CDR1 as MNHNY and CDR2 as SVGAGI (reference sequence). The data originate from a study of cytomegalovirus exposure and HLA in healthy donors. The chain has TRBV6-6 and TRBJ2-5; TRBD1 matches at 10 bases. The J call may be incorrect, as the DNA end agrees better with TRBJ2-7. This receptor was taken from a woman between 18 and 29 years old in good health and CMV-seropositive. Sequenced: PBMCs. This CDR3 reads CASSGAGTGEDEQYF. The CDR3 bases are TGTGCCAGCAGTGGAGCCGGGACAGGGGAGGACGAGCAGTACTTC.